The TCR beta chain described here comes from a study of neurological immune-mediated disorders. TCRdb re-called the 5' RACE reads through MiXCR, storing one row per CDR3 protein. The sample records about 79,000 distinct CDR3 sequences, roughly an eighth being singletons. V was shortened by 2 bases and J by 0 bases, with 8 bases between the two germline ends. Germline V gene data show CDR1 as SGHRS and CDR2 as YFSETQ. CDR3 size: 15 residues. This clonotype was observed at least ten times. The rearrangement uses TRBV5-1 and TRBJ2-2; tentatively, D is TRBD1 (6 bases). The sequence was obtained from a woman between 45 and 65 years old in good health. Sequenced material: PBMCs. As DNA, the CDR3 is TGCGCCAGCAGCTTTGGGACACCGAACACCGGGGAGCTGTTTTTT. As protein: CASSFGTPNTGELFF.